This T cell receptor (beta chain) emerged from a study of blood T cell repertoires in COVID-19. Study summary: Samples of COVID-19 (acute and convalescent) were obtained from the United States, Italy and Spain. The analysed material was cDNA or gDNA that came from T cells, B-cell-depleted T cells, or PBMCs.

Within 2 weeks before study entry, exposed participants met a COVID-19 case. The authors' processing: From reference gene primer amplification, estimates of nucleated cell counts were derived. Sequencing was performed with immunoSEQ multiplex PCR; in TCRdb, only in-frame clones are kept and a portion is missing. V, J and clone size were drawn from that table, and D and trimming were deduced from the DNA. This sample yields 350,000 to 500,000 clones, of which 70% to 90% are seen a single time; about 1.4% belongs to the top ten. CDR3 length equals 13 residues. Losses at the gene ends were 6 bases for V and 6 bases for J; bases not matched to a gene: 5.

The chain links TRBV12-3 or TRBV12-4 to TRBJ1-2; 9 bases align to TRBD1. The sequenced sample consisted of PBMCs or T cells enriched from blood (not recorded which). The sequence was obtained from a woman between 18 and 29 years old who had been exposed to COVID-19. The CDR3 reads CASSPQGAHGYTF. The DNA for the CDR3 is TGTGCCAGCAGCCCACAGGGGGCCCATGGCTACACCTTC.